This record looks at one T cell receptor beta chain sequence and its context. Antigen unknown. TCR alpha and beta CDR3 regions were amplified from RNA using iRepertoire nested multiplex PCR. Input was roughly 100-450 ng of tissue mRNA or PBMC total RNA. TCRdb reprocessed the multiplex PCR reads via MiXCR and lists one record per CDR3 protein. The sample carries a few hundred thousand distinct CDR3 sequences, around 45% recorded once. The record originates from a study of glioma-infiltrating T cells. As for the study in general: Before surgery, glioma patients received dexamethasone for at most six days.

Trimming stripped 7 bases from V and 0 bases from J, with 10 bases between. The length of the CDR3 is 14 residues. Germline lookup yields CDR1 WSHSY and CDR2 SAAADI. Overall study results and limits: Patients with low tissue-blood divergence carried a signature set of shared blood CDR3 motifs.

The rearrangement uses TRBV10-2 and TRBJ2-1; D is undetermined. This TCR came from a human donor with low-grade glioma or glioblastoma, undergoing nonglioma brain surgery, or in good health (not recorded which). Material: glioma tissue, nonneoplastic brain tissue, or PBMCs (not recorded which). CDR3 residues: CASKVGGSYNEQFF. The CDR3 DNA reads TGCGCCAGCAAAGTTGGCGGCTCCTACAATGAGCAGTTCTTC.